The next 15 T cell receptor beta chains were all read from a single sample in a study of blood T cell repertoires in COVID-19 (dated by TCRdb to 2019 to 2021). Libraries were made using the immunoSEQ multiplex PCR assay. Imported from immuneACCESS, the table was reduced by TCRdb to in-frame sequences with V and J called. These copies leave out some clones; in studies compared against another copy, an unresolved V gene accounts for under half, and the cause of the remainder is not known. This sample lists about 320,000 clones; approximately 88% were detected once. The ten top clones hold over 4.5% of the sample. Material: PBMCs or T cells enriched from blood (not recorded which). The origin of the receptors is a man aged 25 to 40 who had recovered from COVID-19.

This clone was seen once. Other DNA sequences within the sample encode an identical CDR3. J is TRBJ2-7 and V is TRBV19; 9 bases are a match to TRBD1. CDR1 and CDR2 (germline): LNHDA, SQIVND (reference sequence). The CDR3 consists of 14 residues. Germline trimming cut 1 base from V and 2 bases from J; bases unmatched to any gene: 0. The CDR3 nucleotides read TGTGCCAGTAGTATAGGGACAGGGGCCTACGAGCAGTACTTC. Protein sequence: CASSIGTGAYEQYF.

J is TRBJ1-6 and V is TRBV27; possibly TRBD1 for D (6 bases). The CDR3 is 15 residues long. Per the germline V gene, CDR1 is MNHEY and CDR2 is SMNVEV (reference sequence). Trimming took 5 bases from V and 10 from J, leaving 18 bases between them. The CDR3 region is CASSVTGRVGSPLHF. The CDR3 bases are TGTGCCAGCAGTGTAACAGGGAGAGTGGGATCACCCCTCCACTTT.

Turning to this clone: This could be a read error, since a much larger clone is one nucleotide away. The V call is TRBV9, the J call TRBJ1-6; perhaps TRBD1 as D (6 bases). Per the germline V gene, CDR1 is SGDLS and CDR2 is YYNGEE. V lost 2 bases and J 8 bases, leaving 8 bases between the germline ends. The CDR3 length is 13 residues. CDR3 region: CASSVAGDSPLHF. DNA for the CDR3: TGTGCCAGCAGCGTGGCAGGGGATTCACCCCTCCACTTT.

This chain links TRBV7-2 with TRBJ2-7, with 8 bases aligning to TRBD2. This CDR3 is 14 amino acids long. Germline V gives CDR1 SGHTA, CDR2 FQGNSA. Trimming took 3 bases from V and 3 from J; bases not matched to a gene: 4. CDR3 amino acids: CASSFMRGDYEQYF. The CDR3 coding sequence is TGTGCCAGCAGCTTTATGCGGGGGGACTACGAGCAGTACTTC.

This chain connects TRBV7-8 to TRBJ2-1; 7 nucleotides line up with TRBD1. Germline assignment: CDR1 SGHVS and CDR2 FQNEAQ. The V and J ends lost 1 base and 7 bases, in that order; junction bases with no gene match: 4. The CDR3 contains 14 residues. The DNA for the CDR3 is TGTGCCAGCAGCTTAGGGGACAGCGGAAATGAGCAGTTCTTC. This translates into CASSLGDSGNEQFF.

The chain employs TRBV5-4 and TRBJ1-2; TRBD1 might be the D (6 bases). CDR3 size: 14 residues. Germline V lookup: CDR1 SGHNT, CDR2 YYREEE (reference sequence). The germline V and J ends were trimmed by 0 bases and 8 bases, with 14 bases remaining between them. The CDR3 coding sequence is TGTGCCAGCAGCTTGGGTCAGGGGTTGAGGGGCTACACCTTC. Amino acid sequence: CASSLGQGLRGYTF.

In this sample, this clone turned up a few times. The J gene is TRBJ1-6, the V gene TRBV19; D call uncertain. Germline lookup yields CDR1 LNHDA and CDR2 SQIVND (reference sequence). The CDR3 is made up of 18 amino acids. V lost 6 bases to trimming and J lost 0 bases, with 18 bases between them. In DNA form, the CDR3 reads TGTGCCAGTAGCAAGAACCGACCGGGGAGCTCCTATAATTCACCCCTCCACTTT. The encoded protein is CASSKNRPGSSYNSPLHF. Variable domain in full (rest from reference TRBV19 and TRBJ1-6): DGGITQSPKYLFRKEGQNVTLSCEQNLNHDAMYWYRQDPGQGLRLIYYSQIVNDFQKGDIAEGYSVSREKKESFPLTVTSAQKNPTAFYLCASSKNRPGSSYNSPLHFGNGTRLTVT.

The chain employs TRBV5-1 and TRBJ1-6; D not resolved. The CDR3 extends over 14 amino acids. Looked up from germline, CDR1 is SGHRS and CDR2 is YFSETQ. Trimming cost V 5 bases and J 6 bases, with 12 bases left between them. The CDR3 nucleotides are TGCGCCAGCAGTGAGGGCCAGCCTAATTCACCCCTCCACTTT. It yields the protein CASSEGQPNSPLHF.

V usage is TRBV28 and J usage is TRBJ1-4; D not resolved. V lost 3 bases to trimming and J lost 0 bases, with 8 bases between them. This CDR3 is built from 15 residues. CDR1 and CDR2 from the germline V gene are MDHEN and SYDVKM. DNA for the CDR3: TGTGCCAGCAGTTTGGCCGGGACAACTAATGAAAAACTGTTTTTT. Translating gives CASSLAGTTNEKLFF.

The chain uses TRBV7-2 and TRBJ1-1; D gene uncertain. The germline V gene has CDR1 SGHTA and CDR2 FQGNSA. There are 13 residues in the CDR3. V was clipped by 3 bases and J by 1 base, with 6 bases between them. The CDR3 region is CASSFSGNTEAFF. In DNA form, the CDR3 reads TGTGCCAGCAGCTTTTCCGGGAACACTGAAGCTTTCTTT.

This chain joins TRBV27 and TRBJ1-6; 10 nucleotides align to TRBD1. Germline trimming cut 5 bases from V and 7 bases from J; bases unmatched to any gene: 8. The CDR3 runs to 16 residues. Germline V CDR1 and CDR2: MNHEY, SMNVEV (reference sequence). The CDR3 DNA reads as TGTGCCAGCAGTGCCTGGGACAGGGGTAGCAATTCACCCCTCCACTTT. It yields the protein CASSAWDRGSNSPLHF.

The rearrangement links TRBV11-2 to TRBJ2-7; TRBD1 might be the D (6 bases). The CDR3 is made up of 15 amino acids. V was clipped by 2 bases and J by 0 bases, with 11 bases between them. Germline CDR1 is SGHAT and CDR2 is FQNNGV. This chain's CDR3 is CASSLWDISSYEQYF. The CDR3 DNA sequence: TGTGCCAGCAGCTTATGGGACATCAGCTCCTACGAGCAGTACTTC.

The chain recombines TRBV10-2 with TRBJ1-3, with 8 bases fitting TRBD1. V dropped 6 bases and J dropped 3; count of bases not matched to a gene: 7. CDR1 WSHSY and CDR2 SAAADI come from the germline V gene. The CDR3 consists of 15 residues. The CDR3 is CASRSGTGGGNTIYF. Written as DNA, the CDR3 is TGCGCCAGCAGGTCCGGGACAGGAGGTGGAAACACCATATATTTT.

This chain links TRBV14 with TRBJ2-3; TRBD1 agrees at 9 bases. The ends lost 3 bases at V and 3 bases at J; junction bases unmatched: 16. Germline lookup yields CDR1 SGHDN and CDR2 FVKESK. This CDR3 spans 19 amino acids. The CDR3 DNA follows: TGTGCCAGCAGCCACCCCCAAAGGGGCGGGGACAGGGATACAGATACGCAGTATTTT. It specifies CASSHPQRGGDRDTDTQYF.

CDR3 DNA sequence: TGCGCCAGCAGCTTTAGCGGGACTAGCGCGGCAGATACGCAGTATTTT. This gives the protein CASSFSGTSAADTQYF. V gene TRBV5-1 combines with J gene TRBJ2-3; 10 positions match TRBD2. This CDR3 spans 16 amino acids. Germline loops: CDR1 SGHRS, CDR2 YFSETQ. With 2 bases clipped from V and 4 bases from J, the junction kept 7 bases outside the gene matches.